Each of the 7 T cell receptor beta chains below was sequenced from the same sample in a study of radiotherapy plus CTLA-4 blockade in lung cancer (dated 2018 in TCRdb). Library preparation employed the immunoSEQ multiplex PCR assay. The source is immuneACCESS, and TCRdb retained only in-frame sequences with V and J called. Part of the clones is not carried over; for the studies checked, unresolved V genes explain less than half of this, and the remainder is unexplained. Across this sample there are about 51,000 clones, with more than 75% seen only once. 8.5% of the sample belongs to the ten largest clones. This specimen was peripheral blood, taken from a patient treated with radiotherapy plus ipilimumab. The receptors originated from a human donor with non-small cell lung cancer who had a complete response to radiotherapy plus ipilimumab.

The rearrangement links TRBV19 to TRBJ1-5; no clear D gene. The germline V gene has CDR1 LNHDA and CDR2 SQIVND (reference sequence). This CDR3 has 14 residues. The V and J ends lost 5 bases and 0 bases respectively, with 8 bases between them. CDR3 protein: CASSWAPSNQPQHF. Written as DNA, the CDR3 is TGTGCCAGTAGTTGGGCACCTAGCAATCAGCCCCAGCATTTT.

This clone was counted between two and nine times. This chain links TRBV14 with TRBJ2-5; D is unresolved. CDR1 and CDR2 from the germline V gene are SGHDN and FVKESK. The CDR3 length is 14 residues. The germline V and J ends were trimmed by 4 bases and 7 bases, with 16 bases remaining between them. The CDR3 DNA reads TGTGCCAGCAGCCCCGGTGGGCTGATATGGACCCAGTACTTC. This sequence encodes CASSPGGLIWTQYF. Full variable domain (rest looked up from reference TRBV14 and TRBJ2-5): EAGVTQFPSHSVIEKGQTVTLRCDPISGHDNLYWYRRVMGKEIKFLLHFVKESKQDESGMPNNRFLAERTGGTYSTLKVQPAELEDSGVYFCASSPGGLIWTQYFGPGTRLLVL.

The V gene is TRBV30, the J gene TRBJ1-1; D remains ambiguous. The CDR3 runs to 13 residues. The germline V gene has CDR1 GTSNPN and CDR2 SVGIG (reference sequence). V shed 5 bases and J shed 0 bases, with 10 bases lying between them. CDR3 DNA sequence: TGTGCCTGGGGCCCCAGAATGAACACTGAAGCTTTCTTT. The encoded protein is CAWGPRMNTEAFF. Full variable domain (missing parts from reference TRBV30 and TRBJ1-1): SQTIHQWPATLVQPVGSPLSLECTVEGTSNPNLYWYRQAAGRGLQLLFYSVGIGQISSEVPQNLSASRPQDRQFILSSKKLLLSDSGFYLCAWGPRMNTEAFFGQGTRLTVV.

The chain couples TRBV4-3 to TRBJ2-3; 7 bases agree with TRBD2. CDR3 size: 15 residues. The ends lost 4 bases at V and 2 bases at J; junction bases unmatched: 6. Germline V gene sequence: CDR1 LGHNA, CDR2 YSLEER. The CDR3 DNA reads TGCGCCAGCAGCCTCTACCGGGACTACACAGATACGCAGTATTTT. Protein: CASSLYRDYTDTQYF.

V gene TRBV18 combines with J gene TRBJ2-3; 7 positions match TRBD2. Germline V gene sequence: CDR1 KGHSH, CDR2 LQKENI. V was clipped by 0 bases and J by 9 bases; unmatched bases: 0. The CDR3 covers 12 residues. CDR3 sequence: CASSPPGGTQYF. In DNA form, the CDR3 reads TGTGCCAGCTCACCACCGGGGGGGACGCAGTATTTT.

This clone was observed once. The DNA for the CDR3 is TGTGCCAGCAGCTTAGCCCGGGATCAGGGGGAGCAGTACTTC. It encodes CASSLARDQGEQYF. The chain joins TRBV7-2 to TRBJ2-5; 7 nucleotides line up with TRBD1. From germline, CDR1 is SGHTA and CDR2 FQGNSA. The CDR3 length is 14 residues. V gave up 0 bases and J gave up 11 bases; unmatched junction bases: 9. Filled out from reference TRBV7-2 and TRBJ2-5, the complete variable domain reads GAGVSQSPSNKVTEKGKDVELRCDPISGHTALYWYRQSLGQGLEFLIYFQGNSAPDKSGLPSDRFSAERTGGSVSTLTIQRTQQEDSAVYLCASSLARDQGEQYFGPGTRLLVL.

J is TRBJ2-5 and V is TRBV2, with 7 nucleotides matching TRBD1. Germline V CDR1 and CDR2: SNHLY, FYNNEI. The J segment lost 6 bases and the V segment lost 5 bases, leaving 9 bases of the junction unmatched. The CDR3 runs 14 residues. CDR3 amino acids: CASSRGGDTQTQYF. In DNA, the CDR3 is TGTGCCAGCAGTAGAGGGGGCGACACACAGACCCAGTACTTC.